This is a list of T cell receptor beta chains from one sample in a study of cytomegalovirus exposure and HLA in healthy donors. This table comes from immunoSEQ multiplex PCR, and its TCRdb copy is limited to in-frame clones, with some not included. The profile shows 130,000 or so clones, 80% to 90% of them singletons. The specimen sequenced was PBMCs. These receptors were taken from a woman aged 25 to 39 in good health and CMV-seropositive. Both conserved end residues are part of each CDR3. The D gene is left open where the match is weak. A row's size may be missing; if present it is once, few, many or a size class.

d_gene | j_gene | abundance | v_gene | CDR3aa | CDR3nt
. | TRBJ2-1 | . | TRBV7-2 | CASSFTGSSYNEQFF | TGTGCCAGCAGCTTCACAGGGAGCTCCTACAATGAGCAGTTCTTC
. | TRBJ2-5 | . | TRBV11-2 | CASSPSTGILETQYF | TGTGCCAGCAGCCCCTCAACAGGGATTCTGGAGACCCAGTACTTC
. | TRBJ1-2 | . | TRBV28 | CASTQAGKGYTF | TGTGCCAGCACCCAAGCAGGGAAGGGCTACACCTTC
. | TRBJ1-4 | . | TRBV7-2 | CASSLNPRGTNEKLFF | TGTGCCAGCAGCTTAAACCCAAGAGGGACTAATGAAAAACTGTTTTTT
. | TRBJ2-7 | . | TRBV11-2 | CASSLASYEQYF | TGTGCCAGCAGCTTAGCGTCCTACGAGCAGTACTTC
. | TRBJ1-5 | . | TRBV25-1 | CASSAQGIQPQHF | TGTGCCAGCAGTGCACAGGGAATACAGCCCCAGCATTTT
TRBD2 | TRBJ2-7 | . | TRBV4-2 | CASSTLAGGTYEQYF | TGTGCCAGCAGCACTCTAGCGGGGGGGACCTACGAGCAGTACTTC
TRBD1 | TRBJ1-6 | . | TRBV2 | CASSEARTGSSPLHF | TGTGCCAGCAGTGAAGCGAGGACAGGGTCGTCACCCCTCCACTTT
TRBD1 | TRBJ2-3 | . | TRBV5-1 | CASSLDGQGTDTQYF | TGCGCCAGCAGCTTGGATGGACAGGGCACAGATACGCAGTATTTT
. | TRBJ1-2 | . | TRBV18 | CASTLVGDYGYTF | TGTGCCAGCACTCTGGTAGGGGACTATGGCTACACCTTC
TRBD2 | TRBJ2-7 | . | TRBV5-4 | CASSFPSGDSYEQYF | TGTGCCAGCAGCTTCCCTAGCGGGGATTCCTACGAGCAGTACTTC
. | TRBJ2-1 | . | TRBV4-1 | CASSQSSIGEQFF | TGCGCCAGCAGCCAGTCTAGCATCGGTGAGCAGTTCTTC
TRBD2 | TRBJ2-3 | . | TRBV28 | CASSLDALAGGPKDTQYF | TGTGCCAGCAGTTTAGACGCCCTAGCGGGAGGGCCGAAAGATACGCAGTATTTT
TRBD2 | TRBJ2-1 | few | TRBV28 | CASSLLAGSSYNEQFF | TGTGCCAGCAGTTTGTTAGCGGGGAGCTCCTACAATGAGCAGTTCTTC
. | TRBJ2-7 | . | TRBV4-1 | CASSQDPARTAGLEQYF | TGCGCCAGCAGCCAAGACCCCGCCCGGACAGCTGGCCTCGAGCAGTACTTC
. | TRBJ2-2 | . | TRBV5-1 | CASSLVPSSGGELFF | TGCGCCAGCAGCTTGGTTCCTAGTAGTGGCGGGGAGCTGTTTTTT
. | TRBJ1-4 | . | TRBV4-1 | CASSYRWTVENEKLFF | TGCGCCAGCAGCTATAGATGGACAGTAGAAAATGAAAAACTGTTTTTT
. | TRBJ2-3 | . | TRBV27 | CASSSAEVSLFSTDTQYF | TGTGCCAGCAGTTCCGCCGAGGTTAGCCTATTTAGCACAGATACGCAGTATTTT
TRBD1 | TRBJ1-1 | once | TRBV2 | CASSARGQANTEAFF | TGTGCCAGCAGCGCAAGGGGACAGGCCAACACTGAAGCTTTCTTT
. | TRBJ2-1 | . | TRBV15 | CATSSPPLAPFF | TGTGCCACCAGCAGTCCTCCACTAGCTCCGTTCTTC
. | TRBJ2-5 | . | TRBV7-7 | CATYRLWGQRGDF | TGTGCTACCTACCGTCTTTGGGGACAAAGAGGCGACTTC
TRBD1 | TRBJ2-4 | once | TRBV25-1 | CASSEWGQGPPIQYF | TGTGCCAGCAGTGAATGGGGACAGGGCCCACCCATTCAGTACTTC
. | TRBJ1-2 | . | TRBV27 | CASSLFQGGGYTF | TGTGCCAGCAGTTTATTCCAGGGTGGGGGCTACACCTTC
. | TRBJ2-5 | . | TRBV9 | CASSDRVGYQETQYF | TGTGCCAGCAGCGACAGGGTGGGATACCAAGAGACCCAGTACTTC
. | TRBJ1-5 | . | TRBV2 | CASSQERGNQPQHF | TGTGCCAGCAGTCAGGAGAGGGGCAATCAGCCCCAGCATTTT
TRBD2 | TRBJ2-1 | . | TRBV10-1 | CASIPRLAGDSYNEQFF | TGCGCCAGCATCCCCAGGCTAGCGGGGGACTCCTACAATGAGCAGTTCTTC
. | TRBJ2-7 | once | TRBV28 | CASSSQISGAEQYF | TGTGCCAGCAGTTCTCAAATCAGTGGTGCCGAGCAGTACTTC
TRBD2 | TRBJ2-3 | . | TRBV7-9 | CASTLAGGPNTQYF | TGTGCCAGCACTCTAGCGGGAGGCCCCAATACGCAGTATTTT
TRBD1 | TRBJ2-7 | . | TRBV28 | CASRSKGAGDYEQYF | TGTGCCAGCAGATCAAAGGGGGCCGGAGACTACGAGCAGTACTTC
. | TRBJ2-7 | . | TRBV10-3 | CAIRGNVGEQYF | TGTGCCATAAGGGGGAACGTAGGCGAGCAGTACTTC
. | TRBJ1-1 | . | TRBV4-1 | CASSRGISTEAFF | TGCGCCAGCAGCAGGGGTATCAGCACTGAAGCTTTCTTT
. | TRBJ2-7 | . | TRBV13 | CASSLDRGRGEQYF | TGTGCCAGCAGCTTAGATCGGGGTCGAGGAGAGCAGTACTTC
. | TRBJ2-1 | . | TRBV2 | CASSEGGLGRGQFF | TGTGCCAGCAGTGAAGGGGGACTGGGACGAGGGCAGTTCTTC
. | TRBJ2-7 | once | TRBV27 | CASSRDWIPNEQYF | TGTGCCAGCAGTCGCGACTGGATTCCTAACGAGCAGTACTTC
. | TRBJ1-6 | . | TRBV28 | CASTIGRAGSPLHF | TGTGCCAGCACGATAGGGCGGGCCGGTTCACCCCTCCACTTT
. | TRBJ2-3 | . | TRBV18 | CASSPPMRKGADTQYF | TGTGCCAGCTCACCACCGATGCGGAAAGGCGCAGATACGCAGTATTTT